This is a list of T cell receptor beta chains from one sample in a study of memory CD4+ T cells and cytomegalovirus serostatus. Generated by immunoSEQ multiplex PCR, the TCRdb table keeps only in-frame clones and is missing some. The sample has some 54,000 clones, about four fifths seen once. Sequences were obtained from memory CD4+ T cells from blood. These receptors came from an adult in good health and CMV-seropositive. CDR3s include the opening cysteine and the closing phenylalanine or tryptophan. Fields, in order: V gene, J gene, clone size, D gene, CDR3 protein, CDR3 DNA. The D gene is left open where the match is weak. The size entry is marked missing in some rows and otherwise reads once, few, many or a size class.

v_call: TRBV14
j_call: TRBJ2-7
clone_size: .
d_call: TRBD1
cdr3_aa: CASSQAGGRGEQYF
cdr3_nt: TGTGCCAGCAGCCAAGCAGGGGGTCGGGGCGAGCAGTACTTC

v_call: TRBV6-1
j_call: TRBJ2-7
clone_size: .
d_call: .
cdr3_aa: CASRGRDTYEQYF
cdr3_nt: TGTGCCAGCAGGGGCAGGGATACCTACGAGCAGTACTTC

v_call: TRBV9
j_call: TRBJ1-2
clone_size: .
d_call: .
cdr3_aa: CASSVGNPRGGYTF
cdr3_nt: TGTGCCAGCAGCGTAGGCAACCCACGGGGTGGCTACACCTTC

v_call: TRBV6-5
j_call: TRBJ1-1
clone_size: .
d_call: .
cdr3_aa: CASSLPPRKGNTEAFF
cdr3_nt: TGTGCCAGCAGTTTGCCCCCCAGAAAAGGGAACACTGAAGCTTTCTTT

v_call: TRBV4-1
j_call: TRBJ2-2
clone_size: few
d_call: .
cdr3_aa: CASSHPKGGADTGELFF
cdr3_nt: TGCGCCAGCAGCCATCCAAAGGGGGGGGCTGACACCGGGGAGCTGTTTTTT

v_call: TRBV18
j_call: TRBJ1-5
clone_size: .
d_call: .
cdr3_aa: CASSPWGARNQPQHF
cdr3_nt: TGTGCCAGCTCACCGTGGGGGGCTCGGAATCAGCCCCAGCATTTT

v_call: TRBV12-5
j_call: TRBJ1-3
clone_size: .
d_call: .
cdr3_aa: CASGPAHLSGNTIYF
cdr3_nt: TGTGCTAGTGGCCCCGCTCACCTCTCTGGAAACACCATATATTTT

v_call: TRBV6-6
j_call: TRBJ2-7
clone_size: .
d_call: .
cdr3_aa: CASSPQAGEQYF
cdr3_nt: TGTGCCAGCAGCCCCCAAGCTGGAGAGCAGTACTTC

v_call: TRBV5-1
j_call: TRBJ2-3
clone_size: .
d_call: .
cdr3_aa: CASSLNGGATDTQYF
cdr3_nt: TGCGCCAGCAGCTTGAACGGGGGCGCCACAGATACGCAGTATTTT

v_call: TRBV28
j_call: TRBJ1-1
clone_size: .
d_call: TRBD1
cdr3_aa: CASSPYVPGQGLNTEAFF
cdr3_nt: TGTGCCAGCAGTCCATATGTCCCGGGACAGGGATTGAACACTGAAGCTTTCTTT

v_call: TRBV2
j_call: TRBJ2-5
clone_size: .
d_call: .
cdr3_aa: CASSGGGPLQETQYF
cdr3_nt: TGTGCCAGCAGTGGCGGGGGCCCGCTCCAAGAGACCCAGTACTTC

v_call: TRBV2
j_call: TRBJ1-3
clone_size: once
d_call: .
cdr3_aa: CASSEAWGGSGNTIYF
cdr3_nt: TGTGCCAGCAGTGAAGCGTGGGGGGGCTCTGGAAACACCATATATTTT

v_call: TRBV7-2
j_call: TRBJ2-7
clone_size: .
d_call: .
cdr3_aa: CASSLVPQGFHEQYF
cdr3_nt: TGTGCCAGCAGCTTAGTTCCACAGGGTTTCCACGAGCAGTACTTC

v_call: TRBV5-1
j_call: TRBJ1-4
clone_size: .
d_call: .
cdr3_aa: CASSLENRKNEKLFF
cdr3_nt: TGCGCCAGCAGCTTGGAGAACAGAAAAAATGAAAAACTGTTTTTT

v_call: TRBV11-2
j_call: TRBJ2-1
clone_size: .
d_call: .
cdr3_aa: CASSRHNEQFF
cdr3_nt: TGTGCCAGCAGTCGACACAATGAGCAGTTCTTC

v_call: TRBV5-1
j_call: TRBJ2-1
clone_size: .
d_call: TRBD2
cdr3_aa: CASSPNGGASDEQFF
cdr3_nt: TGCGCCAGCAGCCCTAACGGGGGGGCCAGCGATGAGCAGTTCTTC

v_call: TRBV29-1
j_call: TRBJ1-2
clone_size: .
d_call: .
cdr3_aa: CSSPRDGGGYTF
cdr3_nt: TGCAGCTCGCCGAGGGACGGAGGGGGCTACACCTTC

v_call: TRBV4-3
j_call: TRBJ2-7
clone_size: .
d_call: TRBD2
cdr3_aa: CASSQGVGRGEQYF
cdr3_nt: TGCGCCAGCAGCCAGGGGGTCGGGAGGGGAGAGCAGTACTTC

v_call: TRBV28
j_call: TRBJ1-1
clone_size: .
d_call: .
cdr3_aa: CASSLHGANTEAFF
cdr3_nt: TGTGCCAGCAGTTTACATGGGGCAAACACTGAAGCTTTCTTT

v_call: TRBV15
j_call: TRBJ2-5
clone_size: few
d_call: .
cdr3_aa: CATSRDPDSRETQYF
cdr3_nt: TGTGCCACCAGCAGAGATCCGGACAGTCGAGAGACCCAGTACTTC

v_call: TRBV10-3
j_call: TRBJ2-1
clone_size: .
d_call: TRBD2
cdr3_aa: CAISEGWDRGTSGSLRPYNEQFF
cdr3_nt: TGTGCCATCAGTGAGGGTTGGGACAGGGGGACTAGCGGGAGCCTCCGCCCCTACAATGAGCAGTTCTTC

v_call: TRBV19
j_call: TRBJ1-5
clone_size: .
d_call: TRBD1
cdr3_aa: CASSTPPGTGNQPQHF
cdr3_nt: TGTGCCAGTAGTACCCCTCCCGGGACAGGCAATCAGCCCCAGCATTTT

v_call: TRBV7-9
j_call: TRBJ2-1
clone_size: .
d_call: TRBD1
cdr3_aa: CASSLDGTGGEEQFF
cdr3_nt: TGTGCCAGCAGCTTGGACGGGACAGGGGGCGAAGAGCAGTTCTTC

v_call: TRBV6-6
j_call: TRBJ1-6
clone_size: .
d_call: .
cdr3_aa: CASSPPGTSYNSPLHF
cdr3_nt: TGTGCCAGCAGCCCTCCAGGGACCTCCTATAATTCACCCCTCCACTTT

v_call: TRBV6-1
j_call: TRBJ1-1
clone_size: .
d_call: .
cdr3_aa: CASSESRTEAFF
cdr3_nt: TGTGCCAGCTCCGAATCCAGGACCGAAGCTTTCTTT

v_call: TRBV6-6
j_call: TRBJ2-1
clone_size: .
d_call: TRBD1
cdr3_aa: CASSWPGQGNEQFF
cdr3_nt: TGTGCCAGCAGTTGGCCGGGACAGGGAAATGAGCAGTTCTTC

v_call: TRBV7-9
j_call: TRBJ2-7
clone_size: .
d_call: .
cdr3_aa: CASSFGRGNEQYF
cdr3_nt: TGTGCCAGCAGCTTCGGCAGGGGTAACGAGCAGTACTTC

v_call: TRBV7-9
j_call: TRBJ1-6
clone_size: .
d_call: .
cdr3_aa: CASSPGRWNSPLHF
cdr3_nt: TGTGCCAGCAGCCCTGGCCGGTGGAATTCACCCCTCCACTTT

v_call: TRBV2
j_call: TRBJ2-7
clone_size: .
d_call: .
cdr3_aa: CAIREGARREQYF
cdr3_nt: TGTGCCATCCGGGAGGGGGCGAGAAGAGAGCAGTACTTC